The 2 T cell receptor beta chains presented below share a single source sample, sequenced in a study of T-cell reconstitution after alpha-beta-depleted transplantation in children. Preparation of the TCRbeta library involved a method that used unique molecular identifiers. Using its own MiXCR run on the PCR reads, TCRdb lists one record per CDR3 protein. The sample has almost 500,000 distinct CDR3 sequences, around 12% seen once. The sequences come from PBMCs from the stem cell graft donor, collected from the stem cell graft. The receptor set was obtained from a human donor who donated a stem cell graft to a child with combined immunodeficiency.

This clonotype has a count of ten or more. The J gene is TRBJ2-2, the V gene TRBV12-3 or TRBV12-4; 9 nucleotides match TRBD1. The CDR3 spans 13 residues. The V gene end was trimmed by 6 bases and the J gene end by 4 bases; junction bases not matched to a gene: 0. CDR3 nucleotides: TGTGCCAGCAGGACAGGGGGCACCGGGGAGCTGTTTTTT. Amino acids: CASRTGGTGELFF.

This clonotype was picked up a small number of times. The V call is TRBV7-8, the J call TRBJ2-2, with D unclear. The CDR3 runs to 16 residues. Germline CDR1 is SGHVS and CDR2 is FQNEAQ. Trimming removed 5 bases from V and 8 bases from J, with 21 bases in between. CDR3 sequence reads: CASSRTPGLTTGELFF. DNA for the CDR3: TGTGCCAGCAGCAGGACCCCGGGCCTCACGACGGGGGAGCTGTTTTTT.